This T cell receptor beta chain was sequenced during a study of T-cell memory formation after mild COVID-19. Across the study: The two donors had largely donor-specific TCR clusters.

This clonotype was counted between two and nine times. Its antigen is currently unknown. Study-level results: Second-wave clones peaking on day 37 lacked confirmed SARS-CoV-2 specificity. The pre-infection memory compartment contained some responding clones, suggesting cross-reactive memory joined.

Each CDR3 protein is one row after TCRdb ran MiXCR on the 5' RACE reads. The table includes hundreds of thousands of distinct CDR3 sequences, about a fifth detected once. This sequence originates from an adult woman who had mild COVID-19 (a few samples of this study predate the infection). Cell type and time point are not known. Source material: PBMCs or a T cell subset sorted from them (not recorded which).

CDR3 sequence (DNA): TGTGCCAGCAGTTGGGTTAAGGGACAACAGCCCCAGCATTTT. Protein: CASSWVKGQQPQHF. The chain uses TRBV27 and TRBJ1-5, with a weak D call TRBD1 (6 bases). The CDR3 length is 14 residues. Trimming shortened V by 4 bases and J by 7 bases, and 14 bases separated the two germline ends. Germline CDR1 reads MNHEY; CDR2 reads SMNVEV (reference sequence).